This section outlines one T cell receptor (beta chain) sequence together with its context. Mismatch with germline at one junction end may stem from a read error. Per germline, CDR1 MDHEN and CDR2 SYDVKM. The length of the CDR3 is 16 residues. Data came from immunoSEQ multiplex PCR; TCRdb stores just in-frame clones and leaves some out. The sample consists of 150,000 to 200,000 clones, 85% to 95% of them appearing once. This specimen belongs to a study of control samples from healthy donors and cancer patients. The chain combines TRBV28 with TRBJ1-4, with D possibly being TRBD1 (6 bases). The clonotype was recovered from a woman between 18 and 29 years old in good health. What was sequenced was blood. CDR3: CASSKDSPETDEKLFF. The CDR3 nucleotides read TGTGCCAGCAGTAAGGACAGCCCCGAAACTGATGAAAAACTGTTTTTT.